The next 27 T cell receptor beta chains were all read from a single sample in a study of shared T cell receptors in the human thymus. Profiling relied on immunoSEQ multiplex PCR, and the TCRdb table lists in-frame clones only, not all of them. The table includes about 540,000 clones, 75% to 80% detected once. This same sample was also taken into another study, of human thymus T cells.

Sequenced sample: thymocytes. The receptors were gathered from a boy in the first two years of life with a congenital heart defect.

The rearrangement joins TRBV4-2 to TRBJ2-3; 10 bases fit TRBD2. This CDR3 has 14 residues. Germline CDR1 is LGHNA and CDR2 is YNFKEQ. Unmatched junction bases numbered 4, after V lost 5 bases and J lost 5 bases. CDR3 loop: CASSARLAGDTQYF. Written as DNA, the CDR3 is TGTGCCAGCAGCGCTCGACTAGCGGGAGATACGCAGTATTTT.

This chain joins TRBV9 and TRBJ2-7; a weak D match, TRBD1 (6 bases). CDR1 is SGDLS and CDR2 is YYNGEE in the germline V gene. CDR3 length: 17 residues. Deletions cut 0 bases from V and 2 bases from J, with 18 bases between. CDR3 coding DNA: TGTGCCAGCAGCGTAGGAAGGGCGCAGGGACAAACCTACGAGCAGTACTTC. Amino acids: CASSVGRAQGQTYEQYF.

This CDR3 reads CASSLPAGGYEQYF. CDR3 in DNA: TGTGCCAGCAGTTTACCAGCGGGAGGATACGAGCAGTACTTC. The rearrangement links TRBV28 to TRBJ2-7; 9 bases agree with TRBD2. Trimming took 2 bases from V and 4 from J; bases not matched to a gene: 3. CDR1 and CDR2 from the germline V gene are MDHEN and SYDVKM. CDR3 length: 14 amino acids. Using reference TRBV28 and TRBJ2-7 for the parts outside the CDR3, the full variable domain is DVKVTQSSRYLVKRTGEKVFLECVQDMDHENMFWYRQDPGLGLRLIYFSYDVKMKEKGDIPEGYSVSREKKERFSLILESASTNQTSMYLCASSLPAGGYEQYFGPGTRLTVT.

V is TRBV11-2 and J is TRBJ2-1, with 12 bases lining up with TRBD2. The CDR3 is made up of 17 amino acids. Germline CDR1 SGHAT, CDR2 FQNNGV. The J segment lost 6 bases and the V segment lost 2 bases, leaving 8 bases of the junction unmatched. CDR3 sequence reads: CASSLLAGGPYFNEQFF. The CDR3 nucleotides read TGTGCCAGCAGCTTACTAGCGGGAGGGCCTTATTTCAATGAGCAGTTCTTC.

The chain couples TRBV27 to TRBJ2-1, with a possible D match to TRBD2 (7 bases). V was pared by 6 bases and J by 10 bases, with 13 bases between. The CDR3 has 12 amino acids. The germline V gene has CDR1 MNHEY and CDR2 SMNVEV (reference sequence). The CDR3 DNA sequence: TGTGCCAGCAGCAGAAGGGGGGGGGAGCAGTTCTTC. Translation: CASSRRGGEQFF.

This chain's CDR3 is CASSQDWDIGFDYTF. The CDR3 DNA sequence: TGCGCCAGCAGCCAAGATTGGGACATCGGCTTTGACTACACCTTC. The chain couples TRBV4-3 to TRBJ1-2; a weak D match, TRBD1 (6 bases). Between the trimmed V and J ends, which lost 0 bases and 10 bases, there was a span of 18 bases. CDR3 length equals 15 residues. From germline, CDR1 is LGHNA and CDR2 YSLEER.

The chain links TRBV2 to TRBJ1-4; D may be TRBD1 (6 bases). The CDR3 has 19 amino acids. The V gene lost 6 bases and the J gene lost 4 bases, with 27 bases spanning the gap. CDR1 and CDR2 (germline): SNHLY, FYNNEI. The CDR3 DNA reads as TGTGCCAGCAGGAAAACGAGGGGGACATCCAGGAGGATTAATGAAAAACTGTTTTTT. Translating gives CASRKTRGTSRRINEKLFF.

V and J are TRBV4-3 and TRBJ2-3; a possible D gene is TRBD2 (6 bases). Trimming removed 0 bases at V and 1 base at J, with 17 bases between. The length of the CDR3 is 18 residues. Germline CDR1 and CDR2: LGHNA and YSLEER. The CDR3 nucleotides read TGCGCCAGCAGCCAAGATGGTACGAGCGAGCGGGGCACAGATACGCAGTATTTT. It encodes CASSQDGTSERGTDTQYF.

The chain links TRBV2 to TRBJ2-3; 10 nucleotides agree with TRBD2. The CDR3 totals 13 residues. V lost 8 bases and J lost 6; bases outside the gene matches: 5. The germline V gene has CDR1 SNHLY and CDR2 FYNNEI. The CDR3 bases are TGTGCCAGCTCAGCGGGAGGGGTGGATACGCAGTATTTT. Its translation: CASSAGGVDTQYF. Filled out from reference TRBV2 and TRBJ2-3, the complete variable domain reads EPEVTQTPSHQVTQMGQEVILRCVPISNHLYFYWYRQILGQKVEFLVSFYNNEISEKSEIFDDQFSVERPDGSNFTLKIRSTKLEDSAMYFCASSAGGVDTQYFGPGTRLTVL.

J is TRBJ2-2 and V is TRBV5-6, with TRBD2 identical over 10 bases. The CDR3 is 15 amino acids. Unmatched junction bases numbered 3, after V lost 1 base and J lost 6 bases. Germline V gives CDR1 SGHDT, CDR2 YYEEEE. The CDR3, as DNA: TGTGCCAGCAGCTTGTGTCTAGCGGGAGCCGGGGAGCTGTTTTTT. It translates to CASSLCLAGAGELFF.

The table lists this clone with a few counts. The genes are TRBV5-6 and TRBJ2-7, with 9 bases lining up with TRBD1. The germline V gene encodes CDR1 SGHDT and CDR2 YYEEEE. The CDR3 covers 13 residues. Losses at the gene ends were 4 bases for V and 5 bases for J; bases not matched to a gene: 4. CDR3 nucleotides: TGTGCCAGCAGCACCGACAGGGGGGACGAGCAGTACTTC. Amino acids: CASSTDRGDEQYF.

The rearrangement links TRBV5-6 to TRBJ1-1; D might be TRBD1 (6 bases). Trimming left V 2 bases short and J 1 base short, with 9 bases between. The CDR3 runs 14 residues. Germline CDR1 is SGHDT and CDR2 is YYEEEE. CDR3: CASSLPRGNTEAFF. The DNA for the CDR3 is TGTGCCAGCAGCTTACCCAGGGGGAACACTGAAGCTTTCTTT.

The rearrangement uses TRBV6-5 and TRBJ2-1; 9 bases align to TRBD2. The germline V gene encodes CDR1 MNHEY and CDR2 SVGAGI. The CDR3 sequence is 15 residues long. V was pared by 7 bases and J by 2 bases, with 6 bases of the junction left unmatched. The CDR3 DNA is TGTGCCAGCATTGATAGCGGGAGAGCCTACAATGAGCAGTTCTTC. Protein product: CASIDSGRAYNEQFF.

CDR3 coding DNA: TGTGCCAGCAGCGTAGCTTGGGCTAGCGACTACCAAGAGACCCAGTACTTC. Protein sequence: CASSVAWASDYQETQYF. V is TRBV9 and J is TRBJ2-5; D is perhaps TRBD2 (6 bases). The CDR3 length is 17 residues. Trimming cost V 0 bases and J 0 bases, with 15 bases left between them. Germline V CDR1 and CDR2: SGDLS, YYNGEE. The full variable domain, its missing parts supplied by reference TRBV9 and TRBJ2-5, is DSGVTQTPKHLITATGQRVTLRCSPRSGDLSVYWYQQSLDQGLQFLIQYYNGEERAKGNILERFSAQQFPDLHSELNLSSLELGDSALYFCASSVAWASDYQETQYFGPGTRLLVL.

This chain uses TRBV11-2 with TRBJ2-7; possible D gene TRBD2, 5 bases. Germline CDR1 and CDR2: SGHAT and FQNNGV. V lost 1 base, J lost 3 bases, and 19 bases lay in between. The CDR3 totals 17 residues. CDR3 sequence reads: CASSLGERTQTHYEQYF. The CDR3 DNA follows: TGTGCCAGCAGCTTAGGCGAGCGGACCCAAACCCACTACGAGCAGTACTTC.

The chain combines TRBV28 with TRBJ1-4, with 7 nucleotides matching TRBD1. Per the germline V gene, CDR1 is MDHEN and CDR2 is SYDVKM. The CDR3 is 17 amino acids. J gave up 4 bases and V 5 bases, and 13 bases lay outside the gene matches. This CDR3 is CASSPLSRHRGNEKLFF. In DNA form, the CDR3 reads TGTGCCAGCAGTCCCCTCTCTAGGCACAGGGGTAATGAAAAACTGTTTTTT. The variable domain in full, with the rest retrieved from reference TRBV28 and TRBJ1-4, is DVKVTQSSRYLVKRTGEKVFLECVQDMDHENMFWYRQDPGLGLRLIYFSYDVKMKEKGDIPEGYSVSREKKERFSLILESASTNQTSMYLCASSPLSRHRGNEKLFFGSGTQLSVL.

In this sample, this clone turned up once. Other DNA sequences in this sample translate to the same CDR3. The genes are TRBV7-9 and TRBJ2-7; D remains unclear. From germline, CDR1 is SEHNR and CDR2 FQNEAQ (reference sequence). Trimming took 2 bases from V and 4 from J, leaving 6 bases between them. This CDR3 spans 12 amino acids. For the CDR3, the DNA is TGTGCCAGCAGCTTATCCGGGTACGAGCAGTACTTC. Translated, it gives CASSLSGYEQYF.

The CDR3 DNA sequence: TGTGCCAGCAGCCGAGCGGGAGGCCCAGAGACCCAGTACTTC. Its protein product is CASSRAGGPETQYF. This chain uses TRBV7-2 with TRBJ2-5; 9 bases match TRBD2. The length of the CDR3 is 14 residues. With V trimmed by 5 bases and J by 4 bases, 5 bases remained unmatched. The germline CDR1 and CDR2 sequences are SGHTA and FQGNSA.

Turning to this clone: Other DNA variants within this sample encode the same CDR3. The V gene is TRBV28, the J gene TRBJ1-5, with 9 bases aligning to TRBD1. The germline V gene encodes CDR1 MDHEN and CDR2 SYDVKM. The length of the CDR3 is 16 residues. The trim removed 0 bases at V and 7 bases at J, leaving 7 bases unmatched. Written as DNA, the CDR3 is TGTGCCAGCAGTTTATGCGGGACAGGGAGGGGACAGCCCCAGCATTTT. It yields the protein CASSLCGTGRGQPQHF. Complete variable domain (other parts from reference TRBV28 and TRBJ1-5): DVKVTQSSRYLVKRTGEKVFLECVQDMDHENMFWYRQDPGLGLRLIYFSYDVKMKEKGDIPEGYSVSREKKERFSLILESASTNQTSMYLCASSLCGTGRGQPQHFGDGTRLSIL.

The rearrangement uses TRBV4-2 and TRBJ2-7; 8 nucleotides line up with TRBD1. The CDR3 has 15 residues. V dropped 5 bases and J dropped 3; count of bases not matched to a gene: 9. Germline V lookup: CDR1 LGHNA, CDR2 YNFKEQ. The CDR3 reads CASSVGQGTNYEQYF. The CDR3 region has the DNA TGTGCCAGCAGCGTAGGACAGGGAACGAACTACGAGCAGTACTTC.

The table lists this clone with a count of one. This chain links TRBV6-5 with TRBJ2-7; possible D gene TRBD1, 6 bases. CDR3 size: 15 residues. Trimming left V 2 bases short and J 2 bases short, with 13 bases between. Looked up from germline, CDR1 is MNHEY and CDR2 is SVGAGI. The CDR3 DNA reads as TGTGCCAGCAGTTACGGCCACAGGGCCACCTACGAGCAGTACTTC. Its protein is CASSYGHRATYEQYF.

The genes are TRBV5-1 and TRBJ2-5; D possibly corresponds to TRBD1 (6 bases). V lost 1 base to trimming and J lost 2 bases, with 9 bases between them. This CDR3 has 14 amino acids. From germline, CDR1 is SGHRS and CDR2 YFSETQ. The CDR3 DNA reads TGCGCCAGCAGCTTGAGCAGGGGTCAAGAGACCCAGTACTTC. It specifies CASSLSRGQETQYF.

The rearrangement uses TRBV4-3 and TRBJ1-5; no clear D. There are 16 residues in the CDR3. Germline V gives CDR1 LGHNA, CDR2 YSLEER. V lost 1 base and J 2 bases, leaving 12 bases between the germline ends. Here the CDR3 reads CASSQVRAPGNQPQHF. Here the CDR3 DNA reads TGCGCCAGCAGCCAAGTGCGAGCCCCGGGCAATCAGCCCCAGCATTTT.

The table lists this clone with a few counts. The chain employs TRBV4-1 and TRBJ2-1, with D tentatively TRBD1 (6 bases). The CDR3 contains 17 residues. CDR1 and CDR2 from the germline V gene are MGHRA and YSYEKL. V was shortened by 3 bases and J by 0 bases, with 15 bases between the two germline ends. CDR3 sequence (DNA): TGCGCCAGCAGCCAGGATTTAGACAGGAGCTCCTACAATGAGCAGTTCTTC. Translation gives CASSQDLDRSSYNEQFF.

The chain combines TRBV11-2 with TRBJ2-5; the D gene is possibly TRBD2 (6 bases). This CDR3 has 15 amino acids. The V and J ends lost 3 bases and 5 bases respectively, with 16 bases between them. Germline CDR1 is SGHAT and CDR2 is FQNNGV. For the CDR3, the DNA is TGTGCCAGCAGCTTTAGGAGGGGAGGAGGGGAGACCCAGTACTTC. Residues: CASSFRRGGGETQYF.

The chain carries TRBV7-2 and TRBJ2-7, with D maybe TRBD2 (7 bases). The CDR3 is made up of 15 amino acids. Trimming left V 0 bases short and J 3 bases short, with 12 bases between. CDR1 is SGHTA and CDR2 is FQGNSA in the germline V gene. In DNA, the CDR3 is TGTGCCAGCAGCTTAGCGGGGGGGCCCGGCTACGAGCAGTACTTC. It encodes CASSLAGGPGYEQYF.

The chain uses TRBV7-2 and TRBJ2-5; 9 positions agree with TRBD2. The CDR3 covers 13 residues. CDR1 and CDR2 from the germline V gene are SGHTA and FQGNSA. Trimming cost V 4 bases and J 5 bases; bases outside gene matches: 2. CDR3 nucleotide sequence: TGTGCCAGCAGCTATAGCGGGAGTGAGACCCAGTACTTC. This codes for CASSYSGSETQYF.